Sequencing of this T cell receptor (beta chain) was carried out in a study of blood T cell repertoires in COVID-19. About the research overall: Samples representing acute and convalescent COVID-19 were sourced from the United States, Italy and Spain. From T cells, B-cell-depleted T cells, or PBMCs came the material, which was cDNA or gDNA.

In the authors' methods: The assay estimated nucleated cells by amplifying reference gene primers. Repertoires were generated with immunoSEQ multiplex PCR, while TCRdb's copy carries only in-frame clones and drops some. V, J and clone size were drawn from that table, and D and trimming were deduced from the DNA. The sample consists of fewer than 300,000 clones, around nine tenths of them appearing once. This clone was seen only a few times. Source material: peripheral blood. The receptor's source is a man in his thirties or forties with acute or convalescent COVID-19.

This CDR3 reads CASSFSSDIRKETQYF. CDR3 nucleotides: TGTGCCAGCAGCTTTTCGTCGGACATTCGAAAAGAGACCCAGTACTTC. The genes are TRBV5-4 and TRBJ2-5; D is perhaps TRBD1 (5 bases). The CDR3 sequence is 16 residues long. V was shortened by 2 bases and J by 3 bases, with 17 bases between the two germline ends. CDR1 SGHNT and CDR2 YYREEE come from the germline V gene (reference sequence).